This section outlines one T cell receptor (beta chain) sequence together with its context. This record comes from a study of blood T cell repertoires in COVID-19. CDR1 and CDR2 (germline): SGHRS, YFSETQ. The CDR3 has 17 amino acids. With V trimmed by 3 bases and J by 1 base, 7 bases remained unmatched. TCRdb keeps only in-frame clones here, not all; method: immunoSEQ multiplex PCR. The sample lists a few hundred thousand clones; 85% were seen once. This receptor was identified in a human donor in a cohort sampled during active COVID-19. The sample comprised peripheral blood. This chain joins TRBV5-1 and TRBJ1-1; 12 bases map to TRBD1. The CDR3 DNA reads as TGCGCCAGCAGCTATCTACGGGACAGGGGGCCGAACACTGAAGCTTTCTTT. It specifies CASSYLRDRGPNTEAFF. Drawing the rest from reference TRBV5-1 and TRBJ1-1, the complete variable domain is KAGVTQTPRYLIKTRGQQVTLSCSPISGHRSVSWYQQTPGQGLQFLFEYFSETQRNKGNFPGRFSGRQFSNSRSEMNVSTLELGDSALYLCASSYLRDRGPNTEAFFGQGTRLTVV.